This passage covers 3 T cell receptor beta chains from one sample sequenced in a study of T-cell reconstitution after alpha-beta-depleted transplantation in children. A library of TCRbeta sequences, prepared with unique molecular identifiers, was generated. TCRdb redid the calling of the PCR reads with MiXCR, one entry per CDR3 protein. This sample carries about 420,000 distinct CDR3 sequences, 15% to 20% of them seen once, and the ten largest clones take under 30%. Sequencing was performed on PBMCs, mostly from graft donor cells, taken 360 days after TCRalphabeta/CD19-depleted stem cell transplant. These TCRs come from a boy younger than two who had a stem cell transplant for Wiskott-Aldrich syndrome, so the T cells may come from the graft donor.

The CDR3 sequence is CASSLAGGHNYEQYF. The CDR3 DNA sequence: TGTGCCAGCAGCTTAGCAGGGGGACACAACTACGAGCAGTACTTC. V usage is TRBV7-2 and J usage is TRBJ2-7; possible D gene TRBD1, 6 bases. Germline V CDR1 and CDR2: SGHTA, FQGNSA. The CDR3 consists of 15 residues. V lost 0 bases and J lost 3, with 12 bases in between. Filled out from reference TRBV7-2 and TRBJ2-7, the complete variable domain reads GAGVSQSPSNKVTEKGKDVELRCDPISGHTALYWYRQSLGQGLEFLIYFQGNSAPDKSGLPSDRFSAERTGGSVSTLTIQRTQQEDSAVYLCASSLAGGHNYEQYFGPGTRLTVT.

This clonotype was seen a few times. The genes are TRBV20-1 and TRBJ2-2, with D possibly being TRBD2 (6 bases). The CDR3 loop spans 17 amino acids. Trimming took off 0 bases at V and 3 bases at J, with 17 bases between the two ends. The V gene's germline CDR1 is DFQATT and CDR2 SNEGSKA (reference sequence). CDR3 residues: CSARDPGTGWYTGELFF. The CDR3 region has the DNA TGCAGTGCTAGAGATCCGGGGACTGGGTGGTACACCGGGGAGCTGTTTTTT.

The chain employs TRBV5-1 and TRBJ2-7; D possibly matches TRBD1 or TRBD2 (5 bases each). V was trimmed by 4 bases and J by 0 bases, leaving 11 bases between them. Germline CDR1 and CDR2: SGHRS and YFSETQ. This CDR3 is 14 amino acids long. CDR3 residues: CASSQGPSSYEQYF. The CDR3 DNA reads as TGCGCCAGCAGCCAGGGACCCAGCTCCTACGAGCAGTACTTC.